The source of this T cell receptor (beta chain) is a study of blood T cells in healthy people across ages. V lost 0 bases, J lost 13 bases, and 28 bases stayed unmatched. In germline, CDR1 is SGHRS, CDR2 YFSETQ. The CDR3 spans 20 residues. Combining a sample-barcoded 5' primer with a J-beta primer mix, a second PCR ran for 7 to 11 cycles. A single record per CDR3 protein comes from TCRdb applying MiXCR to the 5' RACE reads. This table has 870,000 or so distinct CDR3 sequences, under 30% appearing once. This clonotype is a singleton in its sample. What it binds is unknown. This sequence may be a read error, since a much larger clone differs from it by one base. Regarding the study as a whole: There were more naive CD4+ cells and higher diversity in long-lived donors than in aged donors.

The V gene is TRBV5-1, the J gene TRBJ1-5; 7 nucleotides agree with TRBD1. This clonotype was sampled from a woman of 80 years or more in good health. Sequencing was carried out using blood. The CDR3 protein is CASSLAADIRKGGGHWTQHF. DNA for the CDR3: TGCGCCAGCAGCTTGGCGGCAGATATCCGAAAAGGGGGCGGGCACTGGACGCAGCATTTT.